These T cell receptor beta chains were read from a single sample in a study of blood T cell repertoires in COVID-19. Only in-frame clones appear in the TCRdb table, and some are missing; sequencing was by immunoSEQ multiplex PCR. This sample has 85,000 to 130,000 clones, with more than 75% found just once. Sequenced material: peripheral blood. The receptors derive from a man aged 50 or older with acute or convalescent COVID-19. The CDR3 runs from the conserved cysteine through the conserved F or W. A D gene is named only where the DNA matches it firmly. For some rows the clone size is stated as once, few or many, or as a class when expanded; others skip it.

-,TRBV5-1,TRBD1,TRBJ2-7,TGCGCCAGCAGCCTTGCCGGGACAGGATACGAGCAGTACTTC,CASSLAGTGYEQYF
-,TRBV6-5,-,TRBJ2-5,TGTGCCAGCAGTTCTTCAGAGACCCAGTACTTC,CASSSSETQYF
-,TRBV27,TRBD2,TRBJ2-1,TGTGCCAGCAATCGGCTAGCGGGGGCTAATGAGCAGTTCTTC,CASNRLAGANEQFF
-,TRBV6-4,-,TRBJ1-1,TGTGCCAGCAGACGACTAGGTTCGGACACTGAAGCTTTCTTT,CASRRLGSDTEAFF
-,TRBV2,-,TRBJ1-1,TGTGCCAGCAGGCCTTTTCAGGGGAACACTGAAGCTTTCTTT,CASRPFQGNTEAFF
-,TRBV21-1,-,TRBJ2-4,TGTGCCAGCAGCAAGGTGGGTGGAGCGGACTCTGAAGCCAAAAACATCCAGTACTTC,CASSKVGGADSEAKNIQYF
-,TRBV5-6,-,TRBJ1-4,TGTGCCAGCCGCCGGGACAAGGAGGAAAAACTGTTTTTT,CASRRDKEEKLFF
-,TRBV5-1,TRBD2,TRBJ2-2,TGCGCCAGCAGCTTGGCCGGGGGGGCTGGAACCGGGGAGCTGTTTTTT,CASSLAGGAGTGELFF
-,TRBV3-1/TRBV3-2,-,TRBJ1-5,TGTGCCAGCAGCCAGGGACTATACCAGCCCCAGCATTTT,CASSQGLYQPQHF
-,TRBV11-2,-,TRBJ2-1,TGTGCCAGCAGCGAAACCCGGGAGTCCTACAATGAGCAGTTCTTC,CASSETRESYNEQFF
-,TRBV14,-,TRBJ1-6,TGTGCCAGCAGCCAAGCCGCGGGACTGAAGAATTCACCCCTCCACTTT,CASSQAAGLKNSPLHF
-,TRBV6-5,TRBD1,TRBJ2-1,TGTGCCAGCAGTCCTGGACAGGGGCAGCTTAATGAGCAGTTCTTC,CASSPGQGQLNEQFF
-,TRBV21-1,-,TRBJ2-2,TGTGCCAGCAGCAAAGCGTTTTGTCTAAGTATCGGAGGGGAGGGGACCGGGGAGCTGTTTTTT,CASSKAFCLSIGGEGTGELFF
few,TRBV2,-,TRBJ2-3,TGTGCCGTTAACACAGATACGCAGTATTTT,CAVNTDTQYF
-,TRBV24-1,-,TRBJ1-5,TGTGCCACCAGTGACCCGAGGGGGGGGTGGAATCAGCCCCAGCATTTT,CATSDPRGGWNQPQHF
-,TRBV5-1,TRBD1,TRBJ1-2,TGCGCCAGCAGCTCAGGACAGGTATCCTATGGCTACACCTTC,CASSSGQVSYGYTF
-,TRBV29-1,-,TRBJ2-5,TGCAGCGTTGAAGGGCAGTCTCAAGAGACCCAGTACTTC,CSVEGQSQETQYF
-,TRBV28,TRBD1,TRBJ1-2,TGTGCCAGCAGTTGGACAGGGGGGTACTATGGCTACACCTTC,CASSWTGGYYGYTF
few,TRBV28,-,TRBJ2-1,TGTGCCAGCAGTTTAAAGCGCCTACTCTCCTACAATGAGCAGTTCTTC,CASSLKRLLSYNEQFF
-,TRBV24-1,TRBD1,TRBJ1-1,TGTGCCACCAGTGGCCCGGGACAGGGGGCCACTGAAGCTTTCTTT,CATSGPGQGATEAFF
-,TRBV15,-,TRBJ2-1,TGTGCCACCAGCAGAGATAAGGGCAGCGGATCCATACCCAATGAGCAGTTCTTC,CATSRDKGSGSIPNEQFF
-,TRBV6-5,-,TRBJ2-7,TGTGCCAGCAGTTACGGTCAGAACGAGCAGTACTTC,CASSYGQNEQYF
-,TRBV30,TRBD2,TRBJ2-3,TGTGCCTGGAGTGTAGGGGCGGCGGGGGAGGATACGCAGTATTTT,CAWSVGAAGEDTQYF
once,TRBV5-1,TRBD2,TRBJ2-1,TGCGCCAGCAGCTTGGGGGGTAGCGGGTCTTACAATGAGCAGTTCTTC,CASSLGGSGSYNEQFF
-,TRBV28,TRBD2,TRBJ2-1,TGTGCCAGCAGTTTGTATGCTAGCGGGAGGGCAGGAGATGAGCAGTTCTTC,CASSLYASGRAGDEQFF
-,TRBV19,-,TRBJ2-5,TGTGCCAGTAGTATAGCTCCCGGTCTGGAGACCCAGTACTTC,CASSIAPGLETQYF
-,TRBV5-1,TRBD2,TRBJ2-7,TGCGCCAGCAGCCCCCGGGAGGGCTACGAGCAGTACTTC,CASSPREGYEQYF
-,TRBV19,-,TRBJ1-6,TGTGCCAGCGCGTTGGACAAGGAGAGGATTACCCTCCACTTT,CASALDKERITLHF
-,TRBV6-5,TRBD1,TRBJ2-7,TGTGCCAGCAAGACAGGGCGCGAGCAGTACTTC,CASKTGREQYF
-,TRBV11-2,TRBD2,TRBJ2-5,TGTGCCAGCAGCCCCCATGCCAGACTAGCGGGAGGTCAAGAGACCCAGTACTTC,CASSPHARLAGGQETQYF
few,TRBV28,-,TRBJ2-4,TGTGCCAGCAGCTCGCTGATCAGCGCGCGGGGTGTTGAAAACATTCAGTACTTC,CASSSLISARGVENIQYF
-,TRBV12-3/TRBV12-4,TRBD2,TRBJ2-7,TGTGCCAGCAGCTATAGCGGGTCCTACGAGCAGTACTTC,CASSYSGSYEQYF
-,TRBV11-3,-,TRBJ2-4,TGTGCCAGCAGCTTCGGGGGTGACATTCAGTACTTC,CASSFGGDIQYF
-,TRBV27,-,TRBJ1-6,TGTGCCAGCAGTTTGCAGGGGTCTAGTTCACCCCTCCACTTT,CASSLQGSSSPLHF
-,TRBV7-2,TRBD1,TRBJ1-5,TGTGCCAGCAGCTTAGGGACAGGGGGCAATCAGCCCCAGCATTTT,CASSLGTGGNQPQHF
-,TRBV28,-,TRBJ1-1,TGTGCCAGCAGCCCCCCGACAGGAGGAATGACTGAAGCTTTCTTT,CASSPPTGGMTEAFF
-,TRBV5-1,-,TRBJ2-7,TGCGCCAGCAGCGGCTCGGGACTTTCCTACGAGCAGTACTTC,CASSGSGLSYEQYF
-,TRBV9,TRBD2,TRBJ2-1,TGTGCCAGCAGCGTAGAAGCGGGAGGGGGAGAGCAGTTCTTC,CASSVEAGGGEQFF
-,TRBV7-9,-,TRBJ1-1,TGTGCCAGCAGCCGGAGGGACACTGAAGCTTTCTTT,CASSRRDTEAFF
-,TRBV7-8,TRBD2,TRBJ2-5,TGTGCCAGCAGCCCGGGACTAGCGGGAGTAGAGACCCAGTACTTC,CASSPGLAGVETQYF
few,TRBV28,TRBD1,TRBJ1-2,TGTGCCAGCAGTTCCACAGGGGTTGGCTACACCTTC,CASSSTGVGYTF